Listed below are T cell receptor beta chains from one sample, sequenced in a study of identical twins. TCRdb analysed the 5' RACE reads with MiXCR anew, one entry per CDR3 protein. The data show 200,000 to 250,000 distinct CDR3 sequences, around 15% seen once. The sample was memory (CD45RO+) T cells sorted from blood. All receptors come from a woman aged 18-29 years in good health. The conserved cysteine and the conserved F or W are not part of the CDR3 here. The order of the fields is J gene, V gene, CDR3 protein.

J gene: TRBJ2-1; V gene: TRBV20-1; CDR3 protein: SAGPYNEQF
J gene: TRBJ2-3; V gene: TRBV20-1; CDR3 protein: SARRAGEYPTDTQY
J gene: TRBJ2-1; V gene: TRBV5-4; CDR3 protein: ASSQGQGAYNEQF
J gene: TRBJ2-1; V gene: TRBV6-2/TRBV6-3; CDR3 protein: ASSYGTYNEQF
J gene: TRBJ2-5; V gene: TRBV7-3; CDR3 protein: ASSLSGTGGAETQY
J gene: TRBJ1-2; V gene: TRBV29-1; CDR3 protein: SVGGQGETGYGYT
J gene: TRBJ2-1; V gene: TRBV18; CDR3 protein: ASSPSPGNEQF
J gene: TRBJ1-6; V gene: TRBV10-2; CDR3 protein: ASSESTGNSPLH
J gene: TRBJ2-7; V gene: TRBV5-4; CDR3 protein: ASSFSYRGLSYEQY
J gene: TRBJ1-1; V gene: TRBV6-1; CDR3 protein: ASSEPGRNTEAF
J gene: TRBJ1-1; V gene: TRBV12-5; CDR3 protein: ASGLGQGRWVNTEAF
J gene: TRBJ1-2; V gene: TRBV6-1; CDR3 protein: ASGVGGGYGYT
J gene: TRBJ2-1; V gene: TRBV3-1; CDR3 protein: ASSHNGVNEQF
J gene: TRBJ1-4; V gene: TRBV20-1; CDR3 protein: SATKTGGVEKLF
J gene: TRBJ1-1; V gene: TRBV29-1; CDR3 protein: SVVPGQGNTEAF
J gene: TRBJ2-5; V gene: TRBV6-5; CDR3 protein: ASSYPGETQY
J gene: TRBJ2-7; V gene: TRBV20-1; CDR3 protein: SAGPLSVGGGYEQY
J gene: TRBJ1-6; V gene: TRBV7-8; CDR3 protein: ASSGRGGRDSPLH
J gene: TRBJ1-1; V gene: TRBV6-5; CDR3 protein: ASSYSKRGGKNTEAF
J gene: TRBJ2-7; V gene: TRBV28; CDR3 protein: ASHIGGGYEQN
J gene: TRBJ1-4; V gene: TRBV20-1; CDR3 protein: SCTGSTNEKLF
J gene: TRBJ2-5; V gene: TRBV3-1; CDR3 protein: ASSSMGLEETQY
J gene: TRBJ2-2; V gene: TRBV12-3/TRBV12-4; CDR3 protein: AIRLTRDTKEGTGELF
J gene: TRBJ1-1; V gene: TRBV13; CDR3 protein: ASSLWHSNTEAF
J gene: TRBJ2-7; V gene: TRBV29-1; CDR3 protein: SVEDLLGRPYEQY
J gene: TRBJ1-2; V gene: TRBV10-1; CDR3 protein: ASSEDGTGVIR
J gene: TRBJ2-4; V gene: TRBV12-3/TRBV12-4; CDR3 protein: ASSSGGRNIQY
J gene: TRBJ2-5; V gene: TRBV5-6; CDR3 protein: ASGAYQETQY
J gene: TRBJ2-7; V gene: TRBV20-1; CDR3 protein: SASGLIYEQY
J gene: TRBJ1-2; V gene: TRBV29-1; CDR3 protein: SVAAGVSGYT
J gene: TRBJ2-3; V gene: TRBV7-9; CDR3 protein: ASSSSGGTDTQY
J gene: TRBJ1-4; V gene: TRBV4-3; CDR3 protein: ASSQDRGPANEKLF
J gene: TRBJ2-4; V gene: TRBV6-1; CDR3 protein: ASSVGNDS
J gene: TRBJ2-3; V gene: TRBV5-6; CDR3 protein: ASSFGGLYTDTQY
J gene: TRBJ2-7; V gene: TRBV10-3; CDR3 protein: AISESGTATYEQY
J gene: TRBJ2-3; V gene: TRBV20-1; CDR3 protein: SARRGGVVDTQY
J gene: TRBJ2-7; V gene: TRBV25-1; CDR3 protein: ASSEGGGGTYEQY
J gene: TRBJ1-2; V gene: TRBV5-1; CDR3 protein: ASSIRTDYGYT
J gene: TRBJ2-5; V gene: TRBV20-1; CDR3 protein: SASFLGGTIQETQY
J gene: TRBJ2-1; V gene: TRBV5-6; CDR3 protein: ASSFREGSGNEQF
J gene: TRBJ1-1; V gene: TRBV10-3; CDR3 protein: AIMGFHTEAF
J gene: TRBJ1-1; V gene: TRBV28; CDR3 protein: ASSLALERGAF
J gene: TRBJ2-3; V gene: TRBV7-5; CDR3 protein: ISVSEAKTGLIPDTQY